Listed here is a single T cell receptor beta chain. Its ends do not fully match the called genes, so a read error is possible. This entry belongs to a study of cytomegalovirus exposure and HLA in healthy donors. The PCR was carried out with 60 Vbeta primers and 13 Jbeta primers. Measured with immunoSEQ multiplex PCR; TCRdb has only the in-frame clones, and not every one. The sample yields some 160,000 clones, about 88% seen once. The CDR3 is made up of 12 amino acids. Germline CDR1 and CDR2: SEHNR and FQNEAQ (reference sequence). Sequenced: PBMCs. The sequence derives from a woman between 18 and 29 years old in good health and CMV-seronegative. This chain uses TRBV7-9 with TRBJ1-2, with D perhaps matching TRBD1 (6 bases). The CDR3 nucleotides are TGTTCCAGCAGCTTACAGGGTTATGGCTACACCTTC. Its protein is CSSSLQGYGYTF.